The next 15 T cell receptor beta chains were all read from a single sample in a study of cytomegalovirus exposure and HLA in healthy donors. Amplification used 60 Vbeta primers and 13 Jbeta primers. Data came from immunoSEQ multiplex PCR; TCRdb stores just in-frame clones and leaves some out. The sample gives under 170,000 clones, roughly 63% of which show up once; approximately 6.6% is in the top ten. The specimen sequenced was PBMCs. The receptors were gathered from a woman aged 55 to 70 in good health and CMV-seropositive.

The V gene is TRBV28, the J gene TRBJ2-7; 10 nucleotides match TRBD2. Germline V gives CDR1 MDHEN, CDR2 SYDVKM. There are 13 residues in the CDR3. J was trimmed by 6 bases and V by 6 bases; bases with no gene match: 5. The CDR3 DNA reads TGTGCCAGCAGCCCCCGGACTAGCGGCGAGCAGTACTTC. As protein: CASSPRTSGEQYF.

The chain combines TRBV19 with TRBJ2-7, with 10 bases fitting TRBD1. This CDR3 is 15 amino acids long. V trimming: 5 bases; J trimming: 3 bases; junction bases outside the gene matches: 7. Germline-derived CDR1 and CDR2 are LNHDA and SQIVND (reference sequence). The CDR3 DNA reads TGTGCCAGTAGTGTGACAGGGGGCCTCCTCTACGAGCAGTACTTC. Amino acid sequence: CASSVTGGLLYEQYF. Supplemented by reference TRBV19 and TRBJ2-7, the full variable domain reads DGGITQSPKYLFRKEGQNVTLSCEQNLNHDAMYWYRQDPGQGLRLIYYSQIVNDFQKGDIAEGYSVSREKKESFPLTVTSAQKNPTAFYLCASSVTGGLLYEQYFGPGTRLTVT.

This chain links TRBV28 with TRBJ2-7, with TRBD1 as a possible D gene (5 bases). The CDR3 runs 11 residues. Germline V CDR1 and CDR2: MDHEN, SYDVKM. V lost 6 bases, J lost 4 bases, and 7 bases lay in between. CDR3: CASRDKYEQYF. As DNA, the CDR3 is TGTGCCAGCAGGGACAAATACGAGCAGTACTTC.

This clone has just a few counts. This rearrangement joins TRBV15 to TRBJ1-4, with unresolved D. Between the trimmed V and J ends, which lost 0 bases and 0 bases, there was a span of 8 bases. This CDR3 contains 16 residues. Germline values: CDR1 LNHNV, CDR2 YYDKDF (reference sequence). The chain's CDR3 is CATSRENITTNEKLFF. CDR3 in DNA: TGTGCCACCAGCAGAGAAAATATTACAACTAATGAAAAACTGTTTTTT. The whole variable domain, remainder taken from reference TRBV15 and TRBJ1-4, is DAMVIQNPRYQVTQFGKPVTLSCSQTLNHNVMYWYQQKSSQAPKLLFHYYDKDFNNEADTPDNFQSRRPNTSFCFLDIRSPGLGDTAMYLCATSRENITTNEKLFFGSGTQLSVL.

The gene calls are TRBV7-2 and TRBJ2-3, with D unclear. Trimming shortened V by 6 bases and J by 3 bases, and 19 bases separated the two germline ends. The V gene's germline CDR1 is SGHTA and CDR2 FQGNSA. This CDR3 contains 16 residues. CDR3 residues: CASSSLGERVTDTQYF. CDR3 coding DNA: TGTGCCAGCAGTTCCCTTGGAGAGAGAGTAACAGATACGCAGTATTTT. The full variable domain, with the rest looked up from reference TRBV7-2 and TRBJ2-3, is GAGVSQSPSNKVTEKGKDVELRCDPISGHTALYWYRQSLGQGLEFLIYFQGNSAPDKSGLPSDRFSAERTGGSVSTLTIQRTQQEDSAVYLCASSSLGERVTDTQYFGPGTRLTVL.

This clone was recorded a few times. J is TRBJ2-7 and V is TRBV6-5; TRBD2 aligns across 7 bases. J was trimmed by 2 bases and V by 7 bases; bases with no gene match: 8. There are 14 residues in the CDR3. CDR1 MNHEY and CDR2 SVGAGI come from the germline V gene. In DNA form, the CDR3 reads TGTGCCAGCACCTCCTTGGGGGGGACCTACGAGCAGTACTTC. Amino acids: CASTSLGGTYEQYF.

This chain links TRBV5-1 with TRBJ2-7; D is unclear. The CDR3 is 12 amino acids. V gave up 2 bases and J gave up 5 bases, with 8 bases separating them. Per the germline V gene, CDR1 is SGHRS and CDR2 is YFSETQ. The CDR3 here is CASSFGPHEQYF. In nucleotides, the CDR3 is TGCGCCAGCAGCTTTGGCCCCCACGAGCAGTACTTC. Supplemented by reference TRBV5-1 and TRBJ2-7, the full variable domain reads KAGVTQTPRYLIKTRGQQVTLSCSPISGHRSVSWYQQTPGQGLQFLFEYFSETQRNKGNFPGRFSGRQFSNSRSEMNVSTLELGDSALYLCASSFGPHEQYFGPGTRLTVT.

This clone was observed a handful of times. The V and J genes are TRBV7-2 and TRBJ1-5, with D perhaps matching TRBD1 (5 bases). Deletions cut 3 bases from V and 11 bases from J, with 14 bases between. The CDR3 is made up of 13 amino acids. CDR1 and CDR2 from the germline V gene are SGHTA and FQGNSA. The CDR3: CASSLSRDYAQHF. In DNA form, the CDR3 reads TGTGCCAGCAGCTTGAGCCGGGACTACGCCCAGCATTTT.

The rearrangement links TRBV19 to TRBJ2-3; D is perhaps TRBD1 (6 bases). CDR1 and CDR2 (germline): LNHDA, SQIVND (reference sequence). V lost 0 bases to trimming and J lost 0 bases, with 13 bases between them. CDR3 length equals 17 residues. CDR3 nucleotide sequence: TGTGCCAGTAGTATAGAAGCAGGGGTTTTTAGCACAGATACGCAGTATTTT. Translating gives CASSIEAGVFSTDTQYF.

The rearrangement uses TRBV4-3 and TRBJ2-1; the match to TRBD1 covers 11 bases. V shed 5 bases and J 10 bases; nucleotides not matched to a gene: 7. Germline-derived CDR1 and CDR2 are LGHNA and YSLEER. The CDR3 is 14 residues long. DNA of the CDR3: TGCGCCAGCAGCTCATGGACAGGGGGCAACGAGCAGTTCTTC. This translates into CASSSWTGGNEQFF.

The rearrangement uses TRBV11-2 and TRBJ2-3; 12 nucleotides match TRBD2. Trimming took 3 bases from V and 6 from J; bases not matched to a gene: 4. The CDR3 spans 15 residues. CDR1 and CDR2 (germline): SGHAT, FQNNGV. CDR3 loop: CASSLTSGSYDTQYF. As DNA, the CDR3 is TGTGCCAGCAGCTTGACTAGCGGGAGTTATGATACGCAGTATTTT. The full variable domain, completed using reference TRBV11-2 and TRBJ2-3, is EAGVAQSPRYKIIEKRQSVAFWCNPISGHATLYWYQQILGQGPKLLIQFQNNGVVDDSQLPKDRFSAERLKGVDSTLKIQPAKLEDSAVYLCASSLTSGSYDTQYFGPGTRLTVL.

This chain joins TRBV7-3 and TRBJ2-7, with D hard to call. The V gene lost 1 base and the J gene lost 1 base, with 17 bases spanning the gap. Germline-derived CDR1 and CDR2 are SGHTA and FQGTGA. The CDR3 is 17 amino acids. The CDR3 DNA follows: TGTGCCAGCAGCTTAAATTGGCCGCCAGACTCATCCTACGAGCAGTACTTC. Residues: CASSLNWPPDSSYEQYF.

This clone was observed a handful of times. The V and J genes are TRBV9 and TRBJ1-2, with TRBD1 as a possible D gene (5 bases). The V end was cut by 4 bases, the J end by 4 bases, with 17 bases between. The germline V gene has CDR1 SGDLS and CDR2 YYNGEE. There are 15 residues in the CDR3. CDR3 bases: TGTGCCAGCAGCCCCTCTAGACAGCCCATCTATGGCTACACCTTC. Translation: CASSPSRQPIYGYTF.

CDR3 sequence reads: CASSVGRGGDEQFF. The CDR3 region has the DNA TGTGCCAGTAGTGTCGGCAGGGGCGGCGATGAGCAGTTCTTC. The V call is TRBV19, the J call TRBJ2-1; tentative D call: TRBD1 (6 bases). In germline, CDR1 is LNHDA, CDR2 SQIVND (reference sequence). V was shortened by 5 bases and J by 8 bases, with 16 bases between the two germline ends. CDR3 length equals 14 residues.

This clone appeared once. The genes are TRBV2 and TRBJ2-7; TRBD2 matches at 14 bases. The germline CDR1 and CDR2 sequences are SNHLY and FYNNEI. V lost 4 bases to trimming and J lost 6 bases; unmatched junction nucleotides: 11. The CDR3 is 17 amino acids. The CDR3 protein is CASSALGLAGELGEQYF. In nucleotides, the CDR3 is TGTGCCAGCAGTGCTTTGGGACTAGCGGGAGAGTTGGGCGAGCAGTACTTC.